This TCR beta chain was documented in a study of blood T cell repertoires in COVID-19. Across the whole study: Samples came from the United States, Italy and Spain, spanning acute and convalescent COVID-19. The cDNA or gDNA used as material had been derived from T cells, B-cell-depleted T cells, or PBMCs.

As processed by the authors: Reference gene primer amplification gave estimated nucleated cell counts. The repertoire was sequenced with immunoSEQ multiplex PCR; TCRdb's copy has only in-frame clones and lacks some. V and J calls and clone size are copied from that table; D and trimming were computed from the DNA. The data show around 460,000 clones, around nine tenths seen once. Germline V gene sequence: CDR1 SGHNT, CDR2 YYREEE (reference sequence). CDR3 length: 13 amino acids. The V and J ends lost 1 base and 4 bases respectively, with 7 bases between them. Source material: peripheral blood. J is TRBJ2-3 and V is TRBV5-4; no clear D gene. The receptor was isolated from a young man with COVID-19, enrolled during active disease. The CDR3 reads CASSLLDSDTQYF. CDR3 DNA sequence: TGTGCCAGCAGCTTGCTAGATTCAGATACGCAGTATTTT.